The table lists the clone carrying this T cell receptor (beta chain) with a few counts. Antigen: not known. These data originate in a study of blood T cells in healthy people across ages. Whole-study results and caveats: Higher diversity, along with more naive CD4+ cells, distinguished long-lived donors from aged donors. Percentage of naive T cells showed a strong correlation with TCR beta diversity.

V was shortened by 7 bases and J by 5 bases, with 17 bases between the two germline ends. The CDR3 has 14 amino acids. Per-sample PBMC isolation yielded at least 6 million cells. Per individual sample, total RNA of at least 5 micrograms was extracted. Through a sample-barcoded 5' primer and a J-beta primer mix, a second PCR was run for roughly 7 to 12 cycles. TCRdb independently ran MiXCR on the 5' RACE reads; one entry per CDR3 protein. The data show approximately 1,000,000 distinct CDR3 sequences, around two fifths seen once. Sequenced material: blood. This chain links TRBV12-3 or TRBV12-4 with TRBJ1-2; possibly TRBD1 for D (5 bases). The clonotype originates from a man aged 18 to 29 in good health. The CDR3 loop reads CASNHPDRGYGYTF. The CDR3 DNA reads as TGTGCCAGCAACCACCCCGACAGAGGATATGGCTACACCTTC.